The 4 T cell receptor beta chains below were found in one sample sequenced in a study of cytomegalovirus exposure and HLA in healthy donors. The protocol was immunoSEQ multiplex PCR, while the TCRdb copy is restricted to in-frame clones and leaves out a portion. This table has approximately 150,000 clones, more than 75% appearing once. Source material: PBMCs. Receptor source: a man aged 18 to 29 in good health and CMV-seropositive.

The genes are TRBV9 and TRBJ2-5; D not certain. Deletions cut 0 bases from V and 2 bases from J, with 8 bases between. The CDR3 contains 14 residues. Per germline, CDR1 SGDLS and CDR2 YYNGEE. The chain's CDR3 is CASSVDVLQETQYF. The CDR3 DNA reads as TGTGCCAGCAGCGTAGATGTCTTACAAGAGACCCAGTACTTC. Variable domain in full (rest from reference TRBV9 and TRBJ2-5): DSGVTQTPKHLITATGQRVTLRCSPRSGDLSVYWYQQSLDQGLQFLIQYYNGEERAKGNILERFSAQQFPDLHSELNLSSLELGDSALYFCASSVDVLQETQYFGPGTRLLVL.

This clone was counted between two and nine times. The sample carries other DNA sequences with the same CDR3. The rearrangement uses TRBV7-2 and TRBJ2-1; D ambiguous. This CDR3 has 12 residues. The V end lost 6 bases, the J end lost 5 bases, and 8 bases lay between the germline ends. The germline CDR1 and CDR2 sequences are SGHTA and FQGNSA. The CDR3 DNA is TGTGCCAGCAGTCCTCCAGACAATGAGCAGTTCTTC. Translation: CASSPPDNEQFF.

The chain combines TRBV9 with TRBJ2-7; the D gene is possibly TRBD2 (6 bases). V was clipped by 0 bases and J by 2 bases, with 12 bases between them. CDR3 size: 15 residues. Germline-derived CDR1 and CDR2 are SGDLS and YYNGEE. The CDR3 DNA sequence: TGTGCCAGCAGCGTAGGGGCGGGGAGACCCTACGAGCAGTACTTC. This codes for CASSVGAGRPYEQYF.

The chain recombines TRBV10-3 with TRBJ2-3; 10 nucleotides align to TRBD1. The V gene end was trimmed by 3 bases and the J gene end by 1 base; junction bases not matched to a gene: 4. The length of the CDR3 is 16 residues. Germline CDR1 is ENHRY and CDR2 is SYGVKD. The CDR3 DNA reads TGTGCCATCAGTGATCCCGGGACAGGGGGCACAGATACGCAGTATTTT. Translated: CAISDPGTGGTDTQYF.